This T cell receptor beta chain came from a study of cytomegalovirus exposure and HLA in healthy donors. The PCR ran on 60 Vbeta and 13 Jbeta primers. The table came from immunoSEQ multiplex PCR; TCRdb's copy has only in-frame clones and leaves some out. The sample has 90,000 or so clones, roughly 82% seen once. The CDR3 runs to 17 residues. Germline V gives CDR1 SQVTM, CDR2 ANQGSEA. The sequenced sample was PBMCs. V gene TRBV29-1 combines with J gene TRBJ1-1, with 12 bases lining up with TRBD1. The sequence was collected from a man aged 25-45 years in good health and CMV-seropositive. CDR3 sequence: CLGDPGQGAVVNTEAFF. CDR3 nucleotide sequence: TGCCTCGGGGACCCGGGACAGGGGGCCGTAGTGAACACTGAAGCTTTCTTT. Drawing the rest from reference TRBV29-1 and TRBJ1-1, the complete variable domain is SAVISQKPSRDICQRGTSLTIQCQVDSQVTMMFWYRQQPGQSLTLIATANQGSEATYESGFVIDKFPISRPNLTFSTLTVSNMSPEDSSIYLCLGDPGQGAVVNTEAFFGQGTRLTVV.